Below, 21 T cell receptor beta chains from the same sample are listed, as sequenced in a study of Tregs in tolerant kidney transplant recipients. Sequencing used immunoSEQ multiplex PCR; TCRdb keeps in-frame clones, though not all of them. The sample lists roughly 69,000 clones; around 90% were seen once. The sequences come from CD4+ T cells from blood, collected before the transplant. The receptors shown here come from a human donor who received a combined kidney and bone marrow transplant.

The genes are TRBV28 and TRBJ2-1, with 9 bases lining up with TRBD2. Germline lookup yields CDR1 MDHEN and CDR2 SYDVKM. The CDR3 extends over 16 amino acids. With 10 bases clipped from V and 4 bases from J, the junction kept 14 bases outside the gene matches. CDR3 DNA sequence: TGTGCCACCATCAATGGGGCGGGAGGGGTATACAATGAGCAGTTCTTC. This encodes CATINGAGGVYNEQFF.

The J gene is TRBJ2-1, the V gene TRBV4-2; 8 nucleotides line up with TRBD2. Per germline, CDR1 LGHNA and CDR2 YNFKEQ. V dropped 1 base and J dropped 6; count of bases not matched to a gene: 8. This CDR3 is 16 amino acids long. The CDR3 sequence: CASSQGRYGGGNEQFF. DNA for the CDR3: TGTGCCAGCAGCCAAGGGCGTTACGGGGGGGGCAATGAGCAGTTCTTC.

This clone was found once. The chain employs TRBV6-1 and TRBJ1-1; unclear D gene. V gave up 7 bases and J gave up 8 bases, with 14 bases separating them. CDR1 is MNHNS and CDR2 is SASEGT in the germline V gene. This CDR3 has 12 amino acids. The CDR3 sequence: CASNDLVTEAFF. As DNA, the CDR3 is TGTGCCAGCAATGACCTCGTCACAGAAGCTTTCTTT.

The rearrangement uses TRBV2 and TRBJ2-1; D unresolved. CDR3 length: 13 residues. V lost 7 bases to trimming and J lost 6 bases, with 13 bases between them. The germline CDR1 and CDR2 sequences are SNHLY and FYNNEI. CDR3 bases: TGTGCCAGCATGAAACAAAGTGGCAATGAGCAGTTCTTC. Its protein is CASMKQSGNEQFF.

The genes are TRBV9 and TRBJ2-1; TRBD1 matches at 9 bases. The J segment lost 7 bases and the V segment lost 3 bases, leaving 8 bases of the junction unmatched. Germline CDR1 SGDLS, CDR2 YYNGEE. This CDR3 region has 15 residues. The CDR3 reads CASSAYGQGLNEQFF. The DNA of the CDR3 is TGTGCCAGCAGCGCGTACGGACAGGGGCTAAATGAGCAGTTCTTC. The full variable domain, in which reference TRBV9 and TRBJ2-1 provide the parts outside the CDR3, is DSGVTQTPKHLITATGQRVTLRCSPRSGDLSVYWYQQSLDQGLQFLIQYYNGEERAKGNILERFSAQQFPDLHSELNLSSLELGDSALYFCASSAYGQGLNEQFFGPGTRLTVL.

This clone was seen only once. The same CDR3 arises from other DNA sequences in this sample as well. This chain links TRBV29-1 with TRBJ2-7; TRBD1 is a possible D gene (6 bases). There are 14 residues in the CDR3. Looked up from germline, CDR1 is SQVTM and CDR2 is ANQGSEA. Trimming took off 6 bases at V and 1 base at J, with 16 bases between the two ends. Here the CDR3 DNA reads TGCAGCGTGGTGGTACAGGGCGGATCCTACGAGCAGTACTTC. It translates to CSVVVQGGSYEQYF.

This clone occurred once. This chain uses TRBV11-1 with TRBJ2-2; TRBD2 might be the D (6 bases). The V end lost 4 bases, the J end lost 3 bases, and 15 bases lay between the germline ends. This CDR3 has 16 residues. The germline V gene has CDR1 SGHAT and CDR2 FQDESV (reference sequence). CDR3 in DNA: TGTGCCAGCAGCTCGGCGTTGTGGGGGGACACCGGGGAGCTGTTTTTT. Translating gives CASSSALWGDTGELFF.

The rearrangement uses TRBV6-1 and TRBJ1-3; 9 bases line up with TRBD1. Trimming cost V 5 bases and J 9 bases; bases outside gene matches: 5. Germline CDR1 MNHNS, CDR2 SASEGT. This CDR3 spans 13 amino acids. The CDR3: CASSPTGGGTIYF. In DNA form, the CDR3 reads TGTGCCAGCAGTCCGACAGGGGGAGGCACCATATATTTT.

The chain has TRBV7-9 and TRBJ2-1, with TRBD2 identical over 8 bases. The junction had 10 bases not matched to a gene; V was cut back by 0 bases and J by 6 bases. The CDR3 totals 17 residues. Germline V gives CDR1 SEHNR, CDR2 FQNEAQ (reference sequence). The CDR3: CASSLARSSGIVNEQFF. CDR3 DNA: TGTGCCAGCAGCTTAGCGCGGAGTAGCGGGATCGTCAATGAGCAGTTCTTC.

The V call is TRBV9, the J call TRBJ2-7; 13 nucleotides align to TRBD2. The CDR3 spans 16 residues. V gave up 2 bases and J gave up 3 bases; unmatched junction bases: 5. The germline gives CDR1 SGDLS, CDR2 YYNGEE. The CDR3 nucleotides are TGTGCCAGCAGCGTCGGCTGGACTAGCGGGAGCTACGAGCAGTACTTC. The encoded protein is CASSVGWTSGSYEQYF. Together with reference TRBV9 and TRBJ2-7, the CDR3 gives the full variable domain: DSGVTQTPKHLITATGQRVTLRCSPRSGDLSVYWYQQSLDQGLQFLIQYYNGEERAKGNILERFSAQQFPDLHSELNLSSLELGDSALYFCASSVGWTSGSYEQYFGPGTRLTVT.

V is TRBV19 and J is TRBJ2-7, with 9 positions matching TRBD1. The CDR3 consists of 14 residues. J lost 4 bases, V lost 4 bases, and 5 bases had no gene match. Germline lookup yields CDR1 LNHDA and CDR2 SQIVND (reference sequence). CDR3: CASSTRDRVYEQYF. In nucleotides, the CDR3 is TGTGCCAGTAGTACCCGGGACAGGGTGTACGAGCAGTACTTC.

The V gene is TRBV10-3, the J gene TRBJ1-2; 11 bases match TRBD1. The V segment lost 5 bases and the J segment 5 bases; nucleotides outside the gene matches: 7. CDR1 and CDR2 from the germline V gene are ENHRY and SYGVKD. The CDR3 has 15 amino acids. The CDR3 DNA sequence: TGTGCCATCAGTACCGGACAGGGGGCTCAATATGGCTACACCTTC. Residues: CAISTGQGAQYGYTF.

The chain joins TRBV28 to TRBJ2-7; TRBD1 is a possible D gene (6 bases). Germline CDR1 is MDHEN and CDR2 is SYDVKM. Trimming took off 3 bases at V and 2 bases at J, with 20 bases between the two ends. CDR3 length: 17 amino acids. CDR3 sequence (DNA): TGTGCCAGCAGTTTTGGCCGACTCGGACAGCTTACCTACGAGCAGTACTTC. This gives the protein CASSFGRLGQLTYEQYF.

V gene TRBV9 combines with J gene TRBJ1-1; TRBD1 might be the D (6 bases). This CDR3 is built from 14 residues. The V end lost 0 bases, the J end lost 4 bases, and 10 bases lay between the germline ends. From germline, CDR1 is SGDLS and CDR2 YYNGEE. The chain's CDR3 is CASSVAAGVTEAFF. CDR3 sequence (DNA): TGTGCCAGCAGCGTAGCGGCAGGGGTCACTGAAGCTTTCTTT.

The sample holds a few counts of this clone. The chain's CDR3 is CASSGEGVATQHF. The CDR3 nucleotides read TGTGCCAGCAGCGGGGAGGGGGTGGCGACCCAGCATTTT. V is TRBV2 and J is TRBJ1-5, with D tentatively TRBD1 (6 bases). Trimming cost V 6 bases and J 11 bases, with 17 bases left between them. The CDR3 runs to 13 residues. Germline assignment: CDR1 SNHLY and CDR2 FYNNEI.

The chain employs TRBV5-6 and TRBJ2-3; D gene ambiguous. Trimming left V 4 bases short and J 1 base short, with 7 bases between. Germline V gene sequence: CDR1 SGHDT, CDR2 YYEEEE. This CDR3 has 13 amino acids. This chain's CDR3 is CASSPPGTDTQYF. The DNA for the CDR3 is TGTGCCAGCAGCCCCCCTGGCACAGATACGCAGTATTTT.

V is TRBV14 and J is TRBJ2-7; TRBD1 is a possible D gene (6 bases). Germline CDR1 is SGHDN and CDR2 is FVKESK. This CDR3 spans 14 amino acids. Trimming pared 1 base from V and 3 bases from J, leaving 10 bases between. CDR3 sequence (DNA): TGTGCCAGCAGCCAAGGGGACATTTACTACGAGCAGTACTTC. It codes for CASSQGDIYYEQYF.

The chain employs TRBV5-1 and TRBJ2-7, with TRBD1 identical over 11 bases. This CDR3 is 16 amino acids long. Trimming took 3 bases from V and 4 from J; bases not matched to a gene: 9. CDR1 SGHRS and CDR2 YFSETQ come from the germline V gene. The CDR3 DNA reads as TGCGCCAGCAGCTACGCCGCCGGGACAGGGGGGTACGAGCAGTACTTC. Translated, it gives CASSYAAGTGGYEQYF.

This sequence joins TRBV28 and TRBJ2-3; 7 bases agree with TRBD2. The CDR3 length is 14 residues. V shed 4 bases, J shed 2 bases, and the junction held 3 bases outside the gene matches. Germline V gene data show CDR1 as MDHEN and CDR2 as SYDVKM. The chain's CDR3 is CASSSSGTTDTQYF. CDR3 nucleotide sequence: TGTGCCAGCAGTTCTAGCGGTACCACAGATACGCAGTATTTT. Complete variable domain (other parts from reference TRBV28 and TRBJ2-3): DVKVTQSSRYLVKRTGEKVFLECVQDMDHENMFWYRQDPGLGLRLIYFSYDVKMKEKGDIPEGYSVSREKKERFSLILESASTNQTSMYLCASSSSGTTDTQYFGPGTRLTVL.

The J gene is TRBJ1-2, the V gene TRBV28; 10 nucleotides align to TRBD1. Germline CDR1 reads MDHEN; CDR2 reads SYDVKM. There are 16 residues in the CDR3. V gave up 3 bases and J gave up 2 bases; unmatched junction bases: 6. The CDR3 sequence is CASSFSDRGPNYGYTF. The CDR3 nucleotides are TGTGCCAGCAGTTTCAGCGACAGGGGGCCGAACTATGGCTACACCTTC.

The CDR3, as DNA: TGCAGCGCTACCACAGGGGGTGAGACCCAGTACTTC. Residues: CSATTGGETQYF. This chain connects TRBV29-1 to TRBJ2-5; TRBD1 aligns across 8 bases. V lost 7 bases, J lost 5 bases, and 6 bases stayed unmatched. The CDR3 is 12 amino acids. The germline CDR1 and CDR2 sequences are SQVTM and ANQGSEA.